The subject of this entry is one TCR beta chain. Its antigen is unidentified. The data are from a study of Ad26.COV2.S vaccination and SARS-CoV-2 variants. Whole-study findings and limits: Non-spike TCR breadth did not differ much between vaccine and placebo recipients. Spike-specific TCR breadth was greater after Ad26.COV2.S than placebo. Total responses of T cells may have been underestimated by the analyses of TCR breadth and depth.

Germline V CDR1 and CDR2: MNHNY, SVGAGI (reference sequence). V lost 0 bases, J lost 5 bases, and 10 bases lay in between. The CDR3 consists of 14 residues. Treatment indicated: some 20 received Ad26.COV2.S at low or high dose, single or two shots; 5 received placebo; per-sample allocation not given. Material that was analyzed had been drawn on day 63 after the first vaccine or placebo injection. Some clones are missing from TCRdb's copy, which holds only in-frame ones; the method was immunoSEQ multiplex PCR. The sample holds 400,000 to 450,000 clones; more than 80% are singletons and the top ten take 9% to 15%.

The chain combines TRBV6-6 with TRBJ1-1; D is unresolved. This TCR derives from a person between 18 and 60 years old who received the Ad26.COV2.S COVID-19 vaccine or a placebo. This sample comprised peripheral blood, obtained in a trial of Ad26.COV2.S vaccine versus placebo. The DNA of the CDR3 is TGTGCCAGCAGTTACTCTTGGGAGTGGACTGAAGCTTTCTTT. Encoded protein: CASSYSWEWTEAFF.